What follows are 25 T cell receptor beta chains derived from one specimen sequenced in a study of T cells in Graves' hyperthyroidism and ophthalmopathy. From RNA transcripts, TCR beta CDR3 regions were amplified. Primed by the HTBI set, a first-round RT-PCR was run on the TCR CDR3. TCRdb passed the multiplex PCR reads through MiXCR, listing each CDR3 protein once. Here the sample spans over 700,000 distinct CDR3 sequences, around 40% being singletons. Sequencing used blood. The receptors shown here come from a woman aged 40 to 55 with Graves' hyperthyroidism.

This clonotype was picked up a small number of times. V usage is TRBV5-6 and J usage is TRBJ1-5; D possibly corresponds to TRBD1 (6 bases). Germline CDR1 and CDR2: SGHDT and YYEEEE. Trimming left V 3 bases short and J 3 bases short, with 10 bases between. There are 14 residues in the CDR3. This CDR3 reads CASSSGTPNQPQHF. In DNA, the CDR3 is TGTGCCAGCAGCTCCGGGACACCCAATCAGCCCCAGCATTTT.

This rearrangement joins TRBV29-1 to TRBJ1-1; D gene unclear. Between the trimmed V and J ends, which lost 8 bases and 2 bases, there was a span of 9 bases. Germline V gives CDR1 SQVTM, CDR2 ANQGSEA. The CDR3 spans 11 residues. CDR3 coding DNA: TGCAGCCAAGCCGGTAACACTGAAGCTTTCTTT. Its translation is CSQAGNTEAFF.

The genes are TRBV30 and TRBJ2-2; unclear D gene. The CDR3 loop spans 14 amino acids. Trimming stripped 2 bases from V and 0 bases from J, with 7 bases between. Germline CDR1 is GTSNPN and CDR2 is SVGIG (reference sequence). CDR3 nucleotides: TGTGCCTGGAGTCCCTCCACGAACACCGGGGAGCTGTTTTTT. It encodes CAWSPSTNTGELFF.

This clonotype showed up just a few times. The CDR3 reads CASSFKAASYEQYF. CDR3 nucleotides: TGTGCCAGCAGCTTTAAGGCGGCTTCCTACGAGCAGTACTTC. The gene calls are TRBV7-9 and TRBJ2-7, with D hard to call. This CDR3 comprises 14 residues. Trimming shortened V by 3 bases and J by 1 base, and 10 bases separated the two germline ends. Looked up from germline, CDR1 is SEHNR and CDR2 is FQNEAQ (reference sequence).

In its sample, this clonotype was seen many times. Compared with germline, one end of the junction differs, possibly owing to a read error. CDR3 in amino acids: CASRADRAVSMNTEAFF. The CDR3 nucleotides are TGTGCCAGCAGGGCCGACAGGGCCGTTTCTATGAACACTGAAGCTTTCTTT. The V and J genes are TRBV10-2 and TRBJ1-1; 7 bases map to TRBD1. From germline, CDR1 is WSHSY and CDR2 SAAADI. This CDR3 is built from 17 residues.

This rearrangement joins TRBV9 to TRBJ1-3; D uncertain. Germline CDR1 is SGDLS and CDR2 is YYNGEE. Trimming cost V 7 bases and J 7 bases, with 15 bases left between them. The length of the CDR3 is 13 residues. CDR3 sequence reads: CASSLQTQNTIYF. Here the CDR3 DNA reads TGTGCCAGCTCTCTTCAAACGCAGAACACCATATATTTT.

The chain is built from TRBV9 and TRBJ1-3, with 8 bases identical to TRBD1. The trim removed 4 bases at V and 3 bases at J, leaving 6 bases unmatched. The CDR3 has 15 residues. Germline lookup yields CDR1 SGDLS and CDR2 YYNGEE. CDR3 sequence: CASSRDRGGGNTIYF. In nucleotides, the CDR3 is TGTGCCAGCAGCCGCGACAGGGGTGGTGGAAACACCATATATTTT.

In this sample, this clonotype turned up a few times. This sequence joins TRBV6-5 and TRBJ1-2; no clear D gene. Trimming removed 2 bases at V and 7 bases at J, with 11 bases between. The CDR3 is made up of 13 amino acids. Germline-derived CDR1 and CDR2 are MNHEY and SVGAGI. CDR3 region: CASSYMEEGGYTF. The CDR3 nucleotides are TGTGCCAGCAGTTACATGGAAGAAGGTGGCTACACCTTC.

V gene TRBV27 combines with J gene TRBJ1-5, with D maybe TRBD1 (5 bases). This CDR3 has 14 residues. The V end lost 3 bases, the J end lost 5 bases, and 11 bases lay between the germline ends. The germline V gene encodes CDR1 MNHEY and CDR2 SMNVEV (reference sequence). CDR3 nucleotides: TGTGCCAGCAGTTTCGGGGGGGACTATCAGCCCCAGCATTTT. It translates to CASSFGGDYQPQHF.

The chain links TRBV19 to TRBJ2-7; D remains unclear. This CDR3 region has 15 residues. V gave up 3 bases and J gave up 1 base, with 13 bases separating them. Germline V gives CDR1 LNHDA, CDR2 SQIVND (reference sequence). The CDR3 protein is CASSIAGVKSYEQYF. The CDR3 DNA reads as TGTGCCAGTAGTATCGCAGGAGTGAAGTCCTACGAGCAGTACTTC.

The chain employs TRBV25-1 and TRBJ1-1; 7 bases are shared with TRBD1. This CDR3 has 12 residues. Per germline, CDR1 MGHDK and CDR2 SYGVNS. The CDR3 sequence is CARGDRNTEAFF. Written as DNA, the CDR3 is TGTGCTAGAGGGGACAGGAACACTGAAGCTTTCTTT. Full variable domain (missing parts from reference TRBV25-1 and TRBJ1-1): EADIYQTPRYLVIGTGKKITLECSQTMGHDKMYWYQQDPGMELHLIHYSYGVNSTEKGDLSSESTVSRIRTEHFPLTLESARPSHTSQYLCARGDRNTEAFFGQGTRLTVV.

The V call is TRBV2, the J call TRBJ2-5; D may be TRBD1 (6 bases). V dropped 8 bases and J dropped 2 bases, with 15 bases sitting between them. The CDR3 extends over 14 amino acids. CDR1 and CDR2 (germline): SNHLY, FYNNEI. This chain's CDR3 is CASVEGGAQETQYF. CDR3 nucleotides: TGTGCCAGCGTTGAAGGGGGAGCACAAGAGACCCAGTACTTC.

In this sample, this clonotype turned up a few times. The V call is TRBV6-5, the J call TRBJ1-5, with a weak D call TRBD1 (5 bases). This CDR3 is built from 15 residues. V lost 0 bases, J lost 7 bases, and 13 bases lay in between. The germline V gene encodes CDR1 MNHEY and CDR2 SVGAGI. The CDR3 DNA reads TGTGCCAGCAGTTACTCGTCATTCGGGGGACAGCCCCAGCATTTT. It codes for CASSYSSFGGQPQHF.

On this clonotype: This could be a read error, since a much larger clone is one nucleotide away. This chain connects TRBV5-1 to TRBJ2-2; tentative D call: TRBD2 (6 bases). The V gene's germline CDR1 is SGHRS and CDR2 YFSETQ. The CDR3 sequence is 15 residues long. The CDR3 DNA follows: TGCGCCAGCAGCCTTGGACGGCGCCGGCGCGGGAAGCTGTTTTTT. Translating gives CASSLGRRRRGKLFF.

The rearrangement joins TRBV29-1 to TRBJ2-2, with D unresolved. V lost 1 base to trimming and J lost 12 bases, with 18 bases between them. The CDR3 length is 14 residues. Per germline, CDR1 SQVTM and CDR2 ANQGSEA. The CDR3 reads CSVEGRMNTGKLFF. The CDR3 coding sequence is TGCAGCGTTGAAGGCAGGATGAACACCGGAAAGCTGTTTTTT.

This clonotype was recorded a few times. The chain uses TRBV6-5 and TRBJ2-2; no definite D call. CDR1 MNHEY and CDR2 SVGAGI come from the germline V gene. The CDR3 is 13 residues long. V gave up 6 bases and J gave up 4 bases, with 9 bases separating them. CDR3 residues: CASSPRITGELFF. DNA of the CDR3: TGTGCCAGCAGCCCCCGTATCACCGGGGAGCTGTTTTTT.

This clonotype was recorded a few times. The rearrangement links TRBV12-3 or TRBV12-4 to TRBJ1-5; the D gene is possibly TRBD1 (6 bases). This CDR3 is built from 15 residues. Trimming took 7 bases from V and 4 from J, leaving 17 bases between them. The CDR3 region has the DNA TGTGCCAGCACCCCAAGGCAGGGGTGGAATCAGCCCCAGCATTTT. Translated, it gives CASTPRQGWNQPQHF.

This clonotype was seen a handful of times. As DNA, the CDR3 is TGTGCCAGCAGTTCAGCGGAGGAAGGAGGTTACGAGCAGTACTTC. This sequence encodes CASSSAEEGGYEQYF. V and J are TRBV5-4 and TRBJ2-7; D is possibly TRBD2 (5 bases). Germline V lookup: CDR1 SGHNT, CDR2 YYREEE (reference sequence). The CDR3 sequence is 15 residues long. V gave up 5 bases and J gave up 4 bases, with 19 bases separating them.

Concerning this clonotype: Sequence at one end of the junction differs from germline and may be a read error. The chain carries TRBV2 and TRBJ2-2, with 7 bases matching TRBD1. The CDR3 extends over 13 amino acids. Germline loops: CDR1 SNHLY, CDR2 FYNNEI. The CDR3 sequence: CASSEDRAGELFF. Here the CDR3 DNA reads TGTGCCAGCAGCGAAGACAGGGCCGGGGAGCTGTTTTTT.

The chain employs TRBV6-5 and TRBJ1-2; TRBD1 aligns across 12 bases. The CDR3 spans 17 residues. Germline V gene sequence: CDR1 MNHEY, CDR2 SVGAGI. The trim removed 0 bases at V and 7 bases at J, leaving 9 bases unmatched. The CDR3 region is CASSYSTGTGGYGGYTF. CDR3 in DNA: TGTGCCAGCAGTTACTCGACAGGGACAGGGGGCTACGGTGGCTACACCTTC.

The chain recombines TRBV30 with TRBJ1-2; D perhaps matches TRBD1 (5 bases). Germline assignment: CDR1 GTSNPN and CDR2 SVGIG (reference sequence). The CDR3 sequence is 11 residues long. Trimming shortened V by 5 bases and J by 8 bases, and 12 bases separated the two germline ends. CDR3 loop: CAWGTSRGYTF. The CDR3 DNA is TGTGCCTGGGGGACCAGCCGGGGCTACACCTTC.

The chain recombines TRBV5-1 with TRBJ2-2; D call uncertain. The V gene lost 4 bases and the J gene lost 5 bases, with 15 bases spanning the gap. The CDR3 loop spans 15 amino acids. Germline V gene data show CDR1 as SGHRS and CDR2 as YFSETQ. The CDR3 here is CASSQVLGRTGELFF. As DNA, the CDR3 is TGCGCCAGCAGCCAAGTGCTTGGCAGAACCGGGGAGCTGTTTTTT.

The sample holds a few counts of this clonotype. At one end, the junction sequence differs from germline, possibly due to a read error. The chain recombines TRBV28 with TRBJ1-1; D unresolved. Germline values: CDR1 MDHEN, CDR2 SYDVKM. The CDR3 consists of 14 residues. The CDR3 DNA sequence: TGTGCCACCCGACGATTATTCGGCGACACTGAGGCTTTCTTT. Translating gives CATRRLFGDTEAFF.

Here the CDR3 reads CASSTGKGPGEQYF. The CDR3, as DNA: TGTGCCAGCAGTACAGGGAAGGGTCCAGGCGAGCAGTACTTC. The gene calls are TRBV6-5 and TRBJ2-7; TRBD1 might be the D (6 bases). With 5 bases removed from V and 6 bases from J, the gap between germline ends came to 17 bases. Looked up from germline, CDR1 is MNHEY and CDR2 is SVGAGI. The CDR3 is 14 amino acids.

V and J are TRBV6-5 and TRBJ1-6; unclear D gene. Germline lookup yields CDR1 MNHEY and CDR2 SVGAGI. CDR3 length: 15 amino acids. Trimming removed 5 bases from V and 10 bases from J, with 18 bases in between. The chain's CDR3 is CASSEGQASNSPLHF. The DNA of the CDR3 is TGTGCCAGCAGTGAAGGGCAGGCTTCCAACTCACCCCTCCACTTT.